The next 10 T cell receptor beta chains were all read from a single sample in a study of shared clonotypes between healthy human individuals. Profiling relied on immunoSEQ multiplex PCR, and the TCRdb table lists in-frame clones only, not all of them. The data hold roughly 680,000 clones, with approximately 72% observed a single time. The sequenced sample consisted of memory CD4+ T cells sorted from blood. Sample subset: CD45RA-negative fraction. These receptors were obtained from a woman under 40 in good health.

This chain uses TRBV7-9 with TRBJ2-5; D is perhaps TRBD2 (6 bases). The CDR3 has 15 residues. CDR1 and CDR2 (germline): SEHNR, FQNEAQ (reference sequence). The V gene lost 4 bases and the J gene lost 1 base, with 13 bases spanning the gap. The CDR3 region is CASSSPGSGQETQYF. The CDR3 DNA sequence: TGTGCCAGCAGCTCTCCGGGTAGCGGCCAAGAGACCCAGTACTTC.

The chain is built from TRBV10-2 and TRBJ2-7, with D perhaps matching TRBD2 (6 bases). Trimming pared 7 bases from V and 1 base from J, leaving 11 bases between. CDR3 length equals 13 residues. Germline V gives CDR1 WSHSY, CDR2 SAAADI. CDR3 nucleotides: TGCGCCAGCAATGGGCGGGATTCCTACGAGCAGTACTTC. Translating gives CASNGRDSYEQYF.

V usage is TRBV5-1 and J usage is TRBJ2-3; TRBD2 aligns across 10 bases. Germline V gives CDR1 SGHRS, CDR2 YFSETQ. V was clipped by 4 bases and J by 4 bases; unmatched bases: 6. The CDR3 totals 15 residues. CDR3 sequence reads: CASSVLAGGPDTQYF. The CDR3 nucleotides read TGCGCCAGCAGCGTATTAGCGGGAGGCCCAGATACGCAGTATTTT. The complete variable domain, with remaining parts taken from reference TRBV5-1 and TRBJ2-3, reads KAGVTQTPRYLIKTRGQQVTLSCSPISGHRSVSWYQQTPGQGLQFLFEYFSETQRNKGNFPGRFSGRQFSNSRSEMNVSTLELGDSALYLCASSVLAGGPDTQYFGPGTRLTVL.

The genes are TRBV9 and TRBJ1-6; 9 bases are a match to TRBD1. J lost 4 bases, V lost 4 bases, and 3 bases had no gene match. The CDR3 has 15 residues. CDR1 and CDR2 (germline): SGDLS, YYNGEE. In DNA, the CDR3 is TGTGCCAGCAGCACCGGACAGGGGTATAATTCACCCCTCCACTTT. It is translated as CASSTGQGYNSPLHF.

The V and J genes are TRBV5-1 and TRBJ2-3; unclear D gene. Deletions cut 0 bases from V and 0 bases from J, with 8 bases between. Germline CDR1 and CDR2: SGHRS and YFSETQ. This CDR3 has 15 amino acids. This CDR3 is CASSLGTYSTDTQYF. CDR3 bases: TGCGCCAGCAGCTTGGGGACGTATAGCACAGATACGCAGTATTTT. Complete variable domain (other parts from reference TRBV5-1 and TRBJ2-3): KAGVTQTPRYLIKTRGQQVTLSCSPISGHRSVSWYQQTPGQGLQFLFEYFSETQRNKGNFPGRFSGRQFSNSRSEMNVSTLELGDSALYLCASSLGTYSTDTQYFGPGTRLTVL.

The DNA of the CDR3 is TGTGCCTGGAGTCCCGGGACAGGGCTAACAGATACGCAGTATTTT. Residues: CAWSPGTGLTDTQYF. This sequence joins TRBV30 and TRBJ2-3; 9 positions agree with TRBD1. Per germline, CDR1 GTSNPN and CDR2 SVGIG (reference sequence). Trimming removed 2 bases from V and 3 bases from J; junction bases left unmatched: 6. The CDR3 totals 15 residues.

The V call is TRBV7-9, the J call TRBJ2-2, with 10 positions matching TRBD2. V dropped 3 bases and J dropped 3; count of bases not matched to a gene: 10. Germline V gives CDR1 SEHNR, CDR2 FQNEAQ (reference sequence). The CDR3 length is 18 residues. For the CDR3, the DNA is TGTGCCAGCAGCTTTAGGCTGACTAGCGGGTCATACACCGGGGAGCTGTTTTTT. It codes for CASSFRLTSGSYTGELFF.

This clone was counted a single time. The chain employs TRBV27 and TRBJ2-1; 13 bases align to TRBD2. With V trimmed by 5 bases and J by 7 bases, 8 bases remained unmatched. The CDR3 runs to 16 residues. CDR1 and CDR2 (germline): MNHEY, SMNVEV (reference sequence). The DNA for the CDR3 is TGTGCCAGCAGTAACCGGACTAGCGGGAGAAGAAATGAGCAGTTCTTC. This sequence encodes CASSNRTSGRRNEQFF.

This clone was picked up a small number of times. The V and J genes are TRBV6-1 and TRBJ2-3, with D perhaps TRBD2 (6 bases). CDR3 length equals 13 residues. V was cut by 6 bases and J by 7 bases, with 14 bases left in between. Germline-derived CDR1 and CDR2 are MNHNS and SASEGT. The CDR3 nucleotides read TGTGCCAGCAGAAGGGGAGGAGGTCATACGCAGTATTTT. Its protein is CASRRGGGHTQYF.

The chain joins TRBV5-1 to TRBJ2-7; maybe TRBD2 (5 bases). V was shortened by 2 bases and J by 3 bases, with 6 bases between the two germline ends. The germline CDR1 and CDR2 sequences are SGHRS and YFSETQ. The CDR3 extends over 12 amino acids. The CDR3 sequence: CASSFAGYEQYF. The CDR3 DNA is TGCGCCAGCAGCTTTGCGGGCTACGAGCAGTACTTC.